This TCR beta chain comes out of a study of blood T cell repertoires in COVID-19. Study-wide context: From the United States, Italy and Spain came samples of acute and convalescent COVID-19. Sample material is recorded as cDNA or gDNA derived from T cells, B-cell-depleted T cells, or PBMCs.

The CDR3 totals 13 residues. CDR1 is LNHDA and CDR2 is SQIVND in the germline V gene (reference sequence). The V and J ends lost 7 bases and 7 bases respectively, with 16 bases between them. Per the study methods: Amplification of reference gene primers provided the estimated nucleated cell counts. Method: immunoSEQ multiplex PCR; TCRdb's copy keeps in-frame clones and lacks some. For V, J and clone size, that table is used; D and trimming come from the DNA. Here the sample spans about 150,000 clones, roughly 82% being singletons. This TCR was sampled from a man in his 70s with acute or convalescent COVID-19. The specimen was peripheral blood. The chain carries TRBV19 and TRBJ1-1; no firm D call. The CDR3 region has the DNA TGTGCCAGTACCCCAAGGAGCTTTCGTGAAGCTTTCTTT. Its protein is CASTPRSFREAFF.